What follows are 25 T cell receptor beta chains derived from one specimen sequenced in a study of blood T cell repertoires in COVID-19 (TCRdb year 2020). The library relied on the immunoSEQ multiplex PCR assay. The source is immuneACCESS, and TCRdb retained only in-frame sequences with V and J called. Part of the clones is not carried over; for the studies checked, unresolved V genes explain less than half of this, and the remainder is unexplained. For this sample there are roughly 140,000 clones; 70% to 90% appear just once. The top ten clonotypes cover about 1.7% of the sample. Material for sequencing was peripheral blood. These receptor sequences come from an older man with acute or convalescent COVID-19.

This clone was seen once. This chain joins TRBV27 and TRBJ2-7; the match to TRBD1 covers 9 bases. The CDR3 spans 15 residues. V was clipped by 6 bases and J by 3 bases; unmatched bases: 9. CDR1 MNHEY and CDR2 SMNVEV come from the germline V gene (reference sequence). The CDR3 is CASRAGQGNFYEQYF. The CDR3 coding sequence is TGTGCCAGCAGGGCCGGACAGGGGAATTTCTACGAGCAGTACTTC.

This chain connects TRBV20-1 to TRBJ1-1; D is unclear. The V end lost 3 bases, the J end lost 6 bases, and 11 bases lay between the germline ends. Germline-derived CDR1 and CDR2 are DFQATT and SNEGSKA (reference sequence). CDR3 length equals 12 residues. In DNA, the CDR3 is TGCAGTGCTAGTAAGGACTCCCCTGAAGCTTTCTTT. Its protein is CSASKDSPEAFF.

In DNA, the CDR3 is TGCGCCAGCAGGGCGGGACCGAATAATGAAAAACTGTTTTTT. As protein: CASRAGPNNEKLFF. The V gene is TRBV5-1, the J gene TRBJ1-4; a possible D gene is TRBD1 (5 bases). V was pared by 5 bases and J by 4 bases, with 12 bases between. The CDR3 is 14 residues long. CDR1 and CDR2 from the germline V gene are SGHRS and YFSETQ.

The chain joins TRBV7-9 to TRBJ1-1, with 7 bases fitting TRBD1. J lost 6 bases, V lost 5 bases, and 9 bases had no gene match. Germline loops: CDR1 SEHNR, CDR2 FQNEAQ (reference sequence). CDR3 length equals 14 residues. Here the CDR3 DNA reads TGTGCCAGCAGCATATCCGGGACAGTCCCTGAAGCTTTCTTT. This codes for CASSISGTVPEAFF. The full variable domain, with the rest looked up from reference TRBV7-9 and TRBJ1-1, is DTGVSQNPRHKITKRGQNVTFRCDPISEHNRLYWYRQTLGQGPEFLTYFQNEAQLEKSRLLSDRFSAERPKGSFSTLEIQRTEQGDSAMYLCASSISGTVPEAFFGQGTRLTVV.

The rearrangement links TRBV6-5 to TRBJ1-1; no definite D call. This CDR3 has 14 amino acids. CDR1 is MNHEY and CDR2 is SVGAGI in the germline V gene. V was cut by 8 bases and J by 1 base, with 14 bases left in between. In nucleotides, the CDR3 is TGTGCCAGCTCCCCGTTGACTGGGAACACTGAAGCTTTCTTT. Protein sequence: CASSPLTGNTEAFF.

The CDR3 DNA sequence: TGTGCCAGCAGCTCTAGGACAGTTGAAGCTTTCTTT. Translation gives CASSSRTVEAFF. The chain uses TRBV7-9 and TRBJ1-1, with TRBD1 as a possible D gene (6 bases). The CDR3 has 12 residues. V lost 4 bases to trimming and J lost 7 bases, with 10 bases between them. Germline assignment: CDR1 SEHNR and CDR2 FQNEAQ (reference sequence).

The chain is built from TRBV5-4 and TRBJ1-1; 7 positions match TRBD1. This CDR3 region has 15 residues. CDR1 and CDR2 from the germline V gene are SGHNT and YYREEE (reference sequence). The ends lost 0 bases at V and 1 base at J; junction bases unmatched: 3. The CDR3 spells CASSLARTGNTEAFF. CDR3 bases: TGTGCCAGCAGCTTGGCGAGGACAGGGAACACTGAAGCTTTCTTT.

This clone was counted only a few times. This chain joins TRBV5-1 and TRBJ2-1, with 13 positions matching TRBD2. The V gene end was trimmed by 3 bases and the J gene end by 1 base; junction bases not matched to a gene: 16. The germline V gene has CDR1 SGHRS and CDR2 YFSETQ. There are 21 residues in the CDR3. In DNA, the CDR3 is TGCGCCAGCAGCTATCCGATATCCGGGACTAGCGGGGAGGGGTCCTACAATGAGCAGTTCTTC. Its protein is CASSYPISGTSGEGSYNEQFF.

The CDR3 loop is CASSSRWGTGTMNTEAFF. The DNA for the CDR3 is TGTGCCAGCAGCTCTCGGTGGGGGACAGGAACCATGAACACTGAAGCTTTCTTT. The chain has TRBV5-8 and TRBJ1-1; TRBD1 matches 8 bases. V lost 3 bases, J lost 0 bases, and 13 bases stayed unmatched. The germline CDR1 and CDR2 sequences are SGHTS and YDEGEE. The CDR3 runs 18 residues.

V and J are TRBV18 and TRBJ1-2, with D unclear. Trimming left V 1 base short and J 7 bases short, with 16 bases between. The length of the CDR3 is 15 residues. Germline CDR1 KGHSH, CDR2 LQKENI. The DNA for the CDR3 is TGTGCCAGCTCACCACAAGACTCCTCTAATATTGGCTACACCTTC. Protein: CASSPQDSSNIGYTF.

The CDR3 nucleotides read TGTGCCAGCACGGAGAGGGGGAACTATGGCTACACCTTC. It specifies CASTERGNYGYTF. The V gene is TRBV27, the J gene TRBJ1-2, with D tentatively TRBD1 (6 bases). CDR3 length: 13 amino acids. V lost 7 bases and J lost 2, with 11 bases in between. The germline V gene encodes CDR1 MNHEY and CDR2 SMNVEV (reference sequence).

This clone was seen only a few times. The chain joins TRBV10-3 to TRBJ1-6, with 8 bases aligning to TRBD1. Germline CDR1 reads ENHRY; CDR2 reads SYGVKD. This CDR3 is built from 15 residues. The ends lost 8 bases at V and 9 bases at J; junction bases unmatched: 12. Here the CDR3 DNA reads TGTGCCATCTCAATATCAGGGACAGGTTTTTCACCCCTCCACTTT. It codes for CAISISGTGFSPLHF.

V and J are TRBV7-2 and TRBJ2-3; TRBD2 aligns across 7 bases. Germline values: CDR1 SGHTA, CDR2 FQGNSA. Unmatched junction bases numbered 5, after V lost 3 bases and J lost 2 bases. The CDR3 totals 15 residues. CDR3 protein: CASSFRRGNTDTQYF. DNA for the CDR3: TGTGCCAGCAGCTTTCGGCGGGGGAACACAGATACGCAGTATTTT.

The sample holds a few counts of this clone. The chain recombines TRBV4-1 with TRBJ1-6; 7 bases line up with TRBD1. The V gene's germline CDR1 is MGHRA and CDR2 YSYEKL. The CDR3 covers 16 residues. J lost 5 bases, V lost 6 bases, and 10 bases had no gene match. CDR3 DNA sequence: TGCGCCAGCAGGGAGGGGCAGGGGGGAAATAATTCACCCCTCCACTTT. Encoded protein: CASREGQGGNNSPLHF.

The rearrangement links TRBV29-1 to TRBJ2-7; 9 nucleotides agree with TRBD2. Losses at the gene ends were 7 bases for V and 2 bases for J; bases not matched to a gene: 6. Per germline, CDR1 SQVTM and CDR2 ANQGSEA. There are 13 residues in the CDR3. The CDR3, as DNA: TGCAGCGCAAGCGGGGGGAAGACCTACGAGCAGTACTTC. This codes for CSASGGKTYEQYF.

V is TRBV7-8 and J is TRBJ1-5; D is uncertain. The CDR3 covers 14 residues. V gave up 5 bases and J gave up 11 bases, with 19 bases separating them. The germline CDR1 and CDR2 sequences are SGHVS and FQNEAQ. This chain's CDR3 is CASSPLQEYVSQHF. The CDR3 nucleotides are TGTGCCAGCAGCCCCCTTCAAGAGTACGTGTCCCAGCATTTT.

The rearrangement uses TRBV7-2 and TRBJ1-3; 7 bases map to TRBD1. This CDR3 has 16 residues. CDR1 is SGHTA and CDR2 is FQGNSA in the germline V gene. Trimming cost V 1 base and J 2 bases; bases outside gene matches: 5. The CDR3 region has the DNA TGTGCCAGCAGCTTAGGGCCCGACAGGGCTGGAAACACCATATATTTT. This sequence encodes CASSLGPDRAGNTIYF.

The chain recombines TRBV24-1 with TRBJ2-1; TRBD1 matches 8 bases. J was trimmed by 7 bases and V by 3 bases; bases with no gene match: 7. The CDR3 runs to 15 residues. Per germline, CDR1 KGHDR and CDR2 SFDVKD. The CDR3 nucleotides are TGTGCCACCAGTGATGGACGACAGGGGTGGAATGAGCAGTTCTTC. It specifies CATSDGRQGWNEQFF.

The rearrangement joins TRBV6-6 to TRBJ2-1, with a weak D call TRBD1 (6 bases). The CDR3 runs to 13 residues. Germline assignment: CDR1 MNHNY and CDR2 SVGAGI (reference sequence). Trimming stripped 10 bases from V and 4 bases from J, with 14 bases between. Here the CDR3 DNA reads TGTGCCACCACCGGGACATTATACAATGAGCAGTTCTTC. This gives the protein CATTGTLYNEQFF.

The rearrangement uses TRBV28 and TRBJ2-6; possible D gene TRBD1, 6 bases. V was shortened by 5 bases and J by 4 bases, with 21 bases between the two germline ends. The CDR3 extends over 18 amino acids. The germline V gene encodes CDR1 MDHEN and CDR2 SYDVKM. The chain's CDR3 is CASSPPPGVPYGANVLTF. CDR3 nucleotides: TGTGCCAGCAGTCCCCCCCCAGGGGTCCCCTACGGGGCCAACGTCCTGACTTTC.

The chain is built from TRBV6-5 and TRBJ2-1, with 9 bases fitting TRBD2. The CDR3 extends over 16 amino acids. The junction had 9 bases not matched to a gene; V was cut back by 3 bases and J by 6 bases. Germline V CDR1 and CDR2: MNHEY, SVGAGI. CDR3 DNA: TGTGCCAGCAGTTATTTGTGGCGGGAGGGCGGCAATGAGCAGTTCTTC. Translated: CASSYLWREGGNEQFF.

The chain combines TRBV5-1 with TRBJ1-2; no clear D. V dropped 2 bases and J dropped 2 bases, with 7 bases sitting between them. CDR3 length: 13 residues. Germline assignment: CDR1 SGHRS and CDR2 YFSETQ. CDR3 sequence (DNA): TGCGCCAGCAGCTTTACAGAAAACTATGGCTACACCTTC. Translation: CASSFTENYGYTF.

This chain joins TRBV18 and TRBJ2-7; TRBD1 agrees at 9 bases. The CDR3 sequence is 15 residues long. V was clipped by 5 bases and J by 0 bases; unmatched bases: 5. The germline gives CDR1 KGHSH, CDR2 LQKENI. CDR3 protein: CASSSGTGISYEQYF. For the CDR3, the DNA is TGTGCCAGCTCATCGGGGACAGGGATCTCCTACGAGCAGTACTTC.

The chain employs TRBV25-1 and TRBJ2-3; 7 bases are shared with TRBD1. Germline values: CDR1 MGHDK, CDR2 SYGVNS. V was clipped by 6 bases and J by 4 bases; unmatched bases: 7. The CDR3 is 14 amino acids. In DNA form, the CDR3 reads TGTGCCAGCAGGGGGACAGTGGGGGCAGATACGCAGTATTTT. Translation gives CASRGTVGADTQYF.

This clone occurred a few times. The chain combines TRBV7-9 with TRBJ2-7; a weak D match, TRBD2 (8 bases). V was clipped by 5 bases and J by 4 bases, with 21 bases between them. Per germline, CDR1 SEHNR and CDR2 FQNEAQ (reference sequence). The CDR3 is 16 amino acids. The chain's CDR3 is CASSRTGGGARYEQYF. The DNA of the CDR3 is TGTGCCAGCAGCCGCACGGGAGGGGGCGCCCGATACGAGCAGTACTTC.